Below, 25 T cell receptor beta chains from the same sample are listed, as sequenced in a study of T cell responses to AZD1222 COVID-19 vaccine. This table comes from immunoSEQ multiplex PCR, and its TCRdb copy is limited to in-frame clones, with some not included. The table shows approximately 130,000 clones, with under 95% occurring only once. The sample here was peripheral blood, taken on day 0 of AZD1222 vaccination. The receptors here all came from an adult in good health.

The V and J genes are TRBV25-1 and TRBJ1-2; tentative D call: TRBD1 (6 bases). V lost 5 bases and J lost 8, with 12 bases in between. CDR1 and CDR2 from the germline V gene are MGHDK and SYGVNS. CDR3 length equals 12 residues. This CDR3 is CASSLQGLGYTF. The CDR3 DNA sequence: TGTGCCAGCAGTTTGCAGGGGCTGGGCTACACCTTC.

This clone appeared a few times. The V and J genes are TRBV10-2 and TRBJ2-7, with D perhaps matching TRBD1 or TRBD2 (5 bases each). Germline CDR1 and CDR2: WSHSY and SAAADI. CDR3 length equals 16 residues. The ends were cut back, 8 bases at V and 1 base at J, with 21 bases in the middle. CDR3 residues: CASLGTDVLTSYEQYF. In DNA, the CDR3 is TGCGCCAGCCTGGGGACGGACGTATTGACTTCCTACGAGCAGTACTTC.

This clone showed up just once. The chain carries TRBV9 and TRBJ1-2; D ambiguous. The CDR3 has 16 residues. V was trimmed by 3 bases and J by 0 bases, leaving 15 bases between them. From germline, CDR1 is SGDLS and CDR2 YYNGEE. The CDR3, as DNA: TGTGCCAGCAGCGCGACACCGATACCATCTAACTATGGCTACACCTTC. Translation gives CASSATPIPSNYGYTF.

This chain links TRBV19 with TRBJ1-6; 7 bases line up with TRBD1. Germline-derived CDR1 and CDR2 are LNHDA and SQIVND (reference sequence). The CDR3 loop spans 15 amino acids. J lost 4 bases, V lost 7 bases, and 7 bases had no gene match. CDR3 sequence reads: CASKNTGAYNSPLHF. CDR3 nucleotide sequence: TGTGCCAGTAAAAATACAGGGGCTTATAATTCACCCCTCCACTTT.

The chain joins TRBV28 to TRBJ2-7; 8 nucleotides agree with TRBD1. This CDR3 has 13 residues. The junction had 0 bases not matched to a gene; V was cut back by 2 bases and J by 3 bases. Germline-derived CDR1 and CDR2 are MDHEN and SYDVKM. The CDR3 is CASSLGQGYEQYF. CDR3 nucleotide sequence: TGTGCCAGCAGTTTAGGACAGGGCTACGAGCAGTACTTC.

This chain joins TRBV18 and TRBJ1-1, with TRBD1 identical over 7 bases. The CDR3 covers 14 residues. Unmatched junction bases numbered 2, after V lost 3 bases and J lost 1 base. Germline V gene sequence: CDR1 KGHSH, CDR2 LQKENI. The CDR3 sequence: CASSPWTGNTEAFF. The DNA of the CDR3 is TGTGCCAGCTCACCTTGGACAGGGAACACTGAAGCTTTCTTT.

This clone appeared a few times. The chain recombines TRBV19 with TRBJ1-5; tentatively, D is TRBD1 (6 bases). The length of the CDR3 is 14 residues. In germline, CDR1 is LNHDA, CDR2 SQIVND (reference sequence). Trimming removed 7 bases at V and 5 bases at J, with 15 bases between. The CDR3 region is CASTPIGGDQPQHF. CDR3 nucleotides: TGTGCCAGTACCCCCATAGGGGGGGATCAGCCCCAGCATTTT.

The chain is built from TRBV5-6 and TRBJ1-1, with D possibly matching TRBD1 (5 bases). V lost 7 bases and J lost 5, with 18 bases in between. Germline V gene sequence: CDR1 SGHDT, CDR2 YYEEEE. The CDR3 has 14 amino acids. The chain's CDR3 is CASSPRRRGTEAFF. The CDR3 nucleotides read TGTGCCAGCTCCCCCCGTCGTCGGGGGACTGAAGCTTTCTTT.

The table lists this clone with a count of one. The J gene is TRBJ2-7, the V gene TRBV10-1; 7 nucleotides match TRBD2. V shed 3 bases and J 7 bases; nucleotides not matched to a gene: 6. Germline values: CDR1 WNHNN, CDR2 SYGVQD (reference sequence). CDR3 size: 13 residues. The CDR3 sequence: CASSDAGAGEQYF. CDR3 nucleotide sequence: TGCGCCAGCAGTGATGCGGGAGCGGGAGAGCAGTACTTC.

The CDR3 here is CASRPDTSYEKLFF. For the CDR3, the DNA is TGTGCCAGCAGACCGGACACATCTTATGAAAAACTGTTTTTT. The V gene is TRBV5-5, the J gene TRBJ1-4, with TRBD1 as a possible D gene (5 bases). The CDR3 extends over 14 amino acids. Between the trimmed V and J ends, which lost 5 bases and 6 bases, there was a span of 14 bases. Germline CDR1 SGHKS, CDR2 YYEKEE (reference sequence). The full variable domain, with the rest looked up from reference TRBV5-5 and TRBJ1-4, is DAGVTQSPTHLIKTRGQQVTLRCSPISGHKSVSWYQQVLGQGPQFIFQYYEKEERGRGNFPDRFSARQFPNYSSELNVNALLLGDSALYLCASRPDTSYEKLFFGSGTQLSVL.

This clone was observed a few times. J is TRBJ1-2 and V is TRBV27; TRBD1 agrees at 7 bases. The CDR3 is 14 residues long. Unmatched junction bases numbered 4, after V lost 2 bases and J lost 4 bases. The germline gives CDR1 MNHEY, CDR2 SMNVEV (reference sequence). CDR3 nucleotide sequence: TGTGCCAGCAGTTTAACAGGGGCTGGCTATGGCTACACCTTC. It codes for CASSLTGAGYGYTF.

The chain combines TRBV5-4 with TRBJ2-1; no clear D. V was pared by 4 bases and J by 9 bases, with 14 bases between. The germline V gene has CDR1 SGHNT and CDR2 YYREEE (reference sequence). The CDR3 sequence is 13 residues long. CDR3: CASSVDVSPEQFF. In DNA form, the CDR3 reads TGTGCCAGCAGCGTCGATGTAAGTCCTGAGCAGTTCTTC.

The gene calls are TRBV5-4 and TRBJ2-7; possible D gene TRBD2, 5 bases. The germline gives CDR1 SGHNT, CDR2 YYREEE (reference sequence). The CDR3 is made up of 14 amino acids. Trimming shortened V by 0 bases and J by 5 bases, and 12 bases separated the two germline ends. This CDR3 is CASSLAGVNNEQYF. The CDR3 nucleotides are TGTGCCAGCAGCTTGGCCGGGGTGAACAACGAGCAGTACTTC.

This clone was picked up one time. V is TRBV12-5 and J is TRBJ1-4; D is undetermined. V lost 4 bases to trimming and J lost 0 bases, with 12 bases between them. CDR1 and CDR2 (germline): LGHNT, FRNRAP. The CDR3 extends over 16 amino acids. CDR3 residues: CASGSPSGATNEKLFF. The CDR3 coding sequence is TGTGCTAGTGGTTCCCCCTCGGGCGCAACTAATGAAAAACTGTTTTTT.

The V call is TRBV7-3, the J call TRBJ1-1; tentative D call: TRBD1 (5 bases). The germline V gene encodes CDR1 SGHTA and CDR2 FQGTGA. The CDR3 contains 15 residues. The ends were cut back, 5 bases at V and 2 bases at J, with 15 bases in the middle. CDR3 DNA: TGTGCCAGCAGCCAGATCGGGACGGGAAACACTGAAGCTTTCTTT. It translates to CASSQIGTGNTEAFF.

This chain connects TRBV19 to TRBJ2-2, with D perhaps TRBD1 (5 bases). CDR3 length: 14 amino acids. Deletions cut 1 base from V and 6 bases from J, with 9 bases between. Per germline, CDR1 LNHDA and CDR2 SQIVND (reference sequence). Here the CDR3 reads CASSIVARAGELFF. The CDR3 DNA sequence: TGTGCCAGTAGTATAGTGGCCAGGGCCGGGGAGCTGTTTTTT.

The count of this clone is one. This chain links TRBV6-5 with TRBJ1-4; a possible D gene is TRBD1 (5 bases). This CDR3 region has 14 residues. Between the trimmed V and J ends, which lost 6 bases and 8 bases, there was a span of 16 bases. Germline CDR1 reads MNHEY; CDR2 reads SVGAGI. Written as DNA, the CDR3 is TGTGCCAGCAGACAGGCGGGGGTTTACGAAAAACTGTTTTTT. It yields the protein CASRQAGVYEKLFF.

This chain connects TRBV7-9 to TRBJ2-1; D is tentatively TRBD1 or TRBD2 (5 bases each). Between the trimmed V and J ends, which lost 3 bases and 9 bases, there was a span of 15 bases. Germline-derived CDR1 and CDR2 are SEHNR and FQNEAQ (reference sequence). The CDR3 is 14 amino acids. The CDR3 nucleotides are TGTGCCAGCAGCTTGGGACGGGTCTACGGTGAGCAGTTCTTC. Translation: CASSLGRVYGEQFF.

This CDR3 is CASSRTGQARTTEAFF. The DNA for the CDR3 is TGTGCCAGCAGTAGAACAGGGCAGGCACGGACCACTGAAGCTTTCTTT. The chain uses TRBV7-3 and TRBJ1-1; D is perhaps TRBD1 (6 bases). Germline CDR1 is SGHTA and CDR2 is FQGTGA. V dropped 6 bases and J dropped 4 bases, with 21 bases sitting between them. This CDR3 is built from 16 residues.

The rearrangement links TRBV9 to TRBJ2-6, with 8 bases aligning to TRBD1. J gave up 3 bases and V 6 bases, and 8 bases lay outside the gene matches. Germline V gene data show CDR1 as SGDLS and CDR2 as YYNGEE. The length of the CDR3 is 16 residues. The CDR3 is CASTTTGAFGANVLTF. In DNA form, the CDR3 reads TGTGCCAGCACGACGACAGGGGCTTTTGGGGCCAACGTCCTGACTTTC.

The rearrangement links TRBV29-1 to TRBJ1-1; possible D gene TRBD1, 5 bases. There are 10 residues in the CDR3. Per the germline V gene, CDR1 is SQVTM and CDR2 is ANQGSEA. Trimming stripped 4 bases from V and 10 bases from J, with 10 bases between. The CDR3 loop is CSVGGPLAFF. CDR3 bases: TGCAGCGTTGGGGGACCTTTAGCTTTCTTT.

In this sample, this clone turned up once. In DNA form, the CDR3 reads TGTGCCAGTAGTTCCGGGACAGGGGGGAATTCACCCCTCCACTTT. It yields the protein CASSSGTGGNSPLHF. The chain uses TRBV19 and TRBJ1-6; 11 positions agree with TRBD1. The CDR3 is made up of 15 amino acids. The germline V gene encodes CDR1 LNHDA and CDR2 SQIVND (reference sequence). J lost 7 bases, V lost 5 bases, and 4 bases had no gene match.

The chain's CDR3 is CASKGQAGELFF. The DNA for the CDR3 is TGTGCCAGCAAAGGGCAGGCCGGGGAGCTGTTTTTT. This sequence joins TRBV2 and TRBJ2-2; no clear D gene. CDR1 is SNHLY and CDR2 is FYNNEI in the germline V gene. The V gene lost 7 bases and the J gene lost 6 bases, with 9 bases spanning the gap. CDR3 length: 12 amino acids.

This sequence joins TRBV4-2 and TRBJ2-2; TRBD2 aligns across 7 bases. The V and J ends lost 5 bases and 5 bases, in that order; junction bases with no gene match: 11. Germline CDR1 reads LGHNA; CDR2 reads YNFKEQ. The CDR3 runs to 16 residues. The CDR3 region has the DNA TGTGCCAGCAGCAAAAGGGCGGGAGTAGGTACCGGGGAGCTGTTTTTT. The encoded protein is CASSKRAGVGTGELFF.

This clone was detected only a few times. DNA for the CDR3: TGCGCCAGCAGCTCCGATCAGGGAGCTGAAGCTTTCTTT. Translated: CASSSDQGAEAFF. The J gene is TRBJ1-1, the V gene TRBV5-1; D possibly corresponds to TRBD1 (5 bases). The germline V gene has CDR1 SGHRS and CDR2 YFSETQ. V dropped 3 bases and J dropped 6 bases, with 12 bases sitting between them. The CDR3 is 13 residues long.